Only one count was recorded for the clone carrying this TCR beta chain. This sample is drawn from a study of blood T cell repertoires in COVID-19. Across the study: Samples representing acute and convalescent COVID-19 were sourced from the United States, Italy and Spain. Sample material is recorded as cDNA or gDNA derived from T cells, B-cell-depleted T cells, or PBMCs.

Original processing notes: Amplification from reference gene primers served as the basis for estimated nucleated cell counts. The protocol was immunoSEQ multiplex PCR, while the TCRdb copy is restricted to in-frame clones and leaves out a portion. Clonal size and the V and J genes are those of that table, whereas D and trimming came from the DNA. The table lists about 190,000 clones, 75% to 95% of them singletons, with 0.5% to 0.55% in the top ten. This CDR3 is 15 amino acids long. CDR1 is SQVTM, CDR2 ANQGSEA, per germline. Trimming cost V 7 bases and J 2 bases; bases outside gene matches: 11. Sequencing used peripheral blood. The chain couples TRBV29-1 to TRBJ2-1, with TRBD2 matching 7 bases. This clonotype was sampled from a man in his fifties or sixties with acute or convalescent COVID-19. The CDR3 spells CSALGGGPTYNEQFF. In DNA form, the CDR3 reads TGCAGCGCTTTGGGGGGAGGGCCCACCTACAATGAGCAGTTCTTC.